Listed here are 6 T cell receptor beta chains from one sample, sequenced in a study of T cell changes during pregnancy in multiple sclerosis. Some clones are missing from TCRdb's copy, which holds only in-frame ones; the method was immunoSEQ multiplex PCR. The sample has 35,000 to 50,000 clones; about 85% are singletons. The specimen was CD4+ T cells from peripheral blood mononuclear cells, collected before pregnancy. The receptors derive from a female donor with multiple sclerosis, enrolled in a pregnancy study.

The rearrangement joins TRBV4-2 to TRBJ2-7; 8 bases are shared with TRBD2. CDR1 is LGHNA, CDR2 YNFKEQ, per germline. This CDR3 is built from 16 residues. The junction had 9 bases not matched to a gene; V was cut back by 2 bases and J by 3 bases. The CDR3, as DNA: TGTGCCAGCAGCCAACCCCGGGCGGGGGGCAGCTACGAGCAGTACTTC. Translation gives CASSQPRAGGSYEQYF.

About this clone: Other DNA sequences in the same sample also yield this CDR3. V gene TRBV18 combines with J gene TRBJ1-6; D may be TRBD1 (5 bases). This CDR3 contains 14 residues. Germline values: CDR1 KGHSH, CDR2 LQKENI. Trimming pared 2 bases from V and 8 bases from J, leaving 10 bases between. The CDR3 DNA reads as TGTGCCAGCTCACCAACGGGGGTTGATTCACCCCTCCACTTT. Protein sequence: CASSPTGVDSPLHF.

This chain links TRBV6-4 with TRBJ1-6; 7 bases map to TRBD1. CDR1 and CDR2 (germline): MRHNA, SNTAGT. V lost 10 bases, J lost 5 bases, and 5 bases stayed unmatched. This CDR3 has 13 residues. The DNA of the CDR3 is TGTGCCAACAGGGGAGAGGATAATTCACCCCTCCACTTT. This codes for CANRGEDNSPLHF.

This chain links TRBV25-1 with TRBJ1-1; D is possibly TRBD1 (6 bases). The CDR3 runs to 15 residues. Germline V lookup: CDR1 MGHDK, CDR2 SYGVNS. V shed 3 bases and J shed 3 bases, with 14 bases lying between them. In DNA form, the CDR3 reads TGTGCCAGCAGTGATGGACGCAGGGGCGACACTGAAGCTTTCTTT. This encodes CASSDGRRGDTEAFF. The entire variable domain, with the rest obtained from reference TRBV25-1 and TRBJ1-1, is as follows: EADIYQTPRYLVIGTGKKITLECSQTMGHDKMYWYQQDPGMELHLIHYSYGVNSTEKGDLSSESTVSRIRTEHFPLTLESARPSHTSQYLCASSDGRRGDTEAFFGQGTRLTVV.

The chain recombines TRBV2 with TRBJ1-1; no firm D call. Germline V gene sequence: CDR1 SNHLY, CDR2 FYNNEI. The CDR3 runs to 14 residues. V was shortened by 6 bases and J by 1 base, with 12 bases between the two germline ends. The CDR3, as DNA: TGTGCCAGCAGGGGCCTCCGGGGGAACACTGAAGCTTTCTTT. Residues: CASRGLRGNTEAFF.

This clone is termed medium-sized. The rearrangement uses TRBV11-2 and TRBJ2-7; D possibly corresponds to TRBD1 (6 bases). Trimming stripped 3 bases from V and 7 bases from J, with 28 bases between. The CDR3 sequence is 18 residues long. CDR1 and CDR2 from the germline V gene are SGHAT and FQNNGV. The CDR3 is CASSFGTKRTGSLGEQYF. The CDR3 DNA sequence: TGTGCCAGCAGCTTCGGTACTAAACGTACAGGGTCTTTAGGGGAGCAGTACTTC.